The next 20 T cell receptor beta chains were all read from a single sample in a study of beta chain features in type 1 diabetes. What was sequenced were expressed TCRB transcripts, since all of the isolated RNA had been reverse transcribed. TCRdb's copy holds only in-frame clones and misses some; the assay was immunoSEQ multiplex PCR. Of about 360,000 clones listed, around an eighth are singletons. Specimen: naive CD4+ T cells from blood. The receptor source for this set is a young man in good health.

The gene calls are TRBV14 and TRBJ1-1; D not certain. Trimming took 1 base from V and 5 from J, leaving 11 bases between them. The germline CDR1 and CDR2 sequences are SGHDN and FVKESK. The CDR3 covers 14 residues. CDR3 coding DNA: TGTGCCAGCAGCCAAGGAACACTCAGGACTGAAGCTTTCTTT. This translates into CASSQGTLRTEAFF. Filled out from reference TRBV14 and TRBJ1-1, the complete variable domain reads EAGVTQFPSHSVIEKGQTVTLRCDPISGHDNLYWYRRVMGKEIKFLLHFVKESKQDESGMPNNRFLAERTGGTYSTLKVQPAELEDSGVYFCASSQGTLRTEAFFGQGTRLTVV.

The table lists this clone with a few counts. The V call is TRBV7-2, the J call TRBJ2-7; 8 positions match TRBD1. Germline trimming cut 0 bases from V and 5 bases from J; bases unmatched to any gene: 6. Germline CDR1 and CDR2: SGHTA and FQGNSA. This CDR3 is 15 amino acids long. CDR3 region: CASSLALQGVNEQYF. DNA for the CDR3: TGTGCCAGCAGCTTAGCGTTACAGGGGGTGAACGAGCAGTACTTC.

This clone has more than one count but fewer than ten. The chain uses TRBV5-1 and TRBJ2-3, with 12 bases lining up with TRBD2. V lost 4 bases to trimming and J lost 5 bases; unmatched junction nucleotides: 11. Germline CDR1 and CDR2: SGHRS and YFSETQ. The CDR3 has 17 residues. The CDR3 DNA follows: TGCGCCAGCAGCCCGTCACCTAGCGGGGGGGCCAAAGATACGCAGTATTTT. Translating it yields CASSPSPSGGAKDTQYF.

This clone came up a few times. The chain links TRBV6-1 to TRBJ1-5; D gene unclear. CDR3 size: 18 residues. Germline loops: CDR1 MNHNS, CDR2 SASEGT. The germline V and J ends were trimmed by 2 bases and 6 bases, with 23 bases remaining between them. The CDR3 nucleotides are TGTGCCAGCAGTGAATCCCAACGAACGCGCCGCCGGGGTCAGCCCCAGCATTTT. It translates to CASSESQRTRRRGQPQHF.

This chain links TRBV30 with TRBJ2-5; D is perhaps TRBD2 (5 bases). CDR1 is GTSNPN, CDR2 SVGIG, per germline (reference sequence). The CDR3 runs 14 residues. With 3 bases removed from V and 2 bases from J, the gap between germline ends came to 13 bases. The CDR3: CAWSLFRGQETQYF. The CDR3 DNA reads TGTGCCTGGAGCCTATTTCGAGGGCAAGAGACCCAGTACTTC. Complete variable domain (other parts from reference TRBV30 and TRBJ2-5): SQTIHQWPATLVQPVGSPLSLECTVEGTSNPNLYWYRQAAGRGLQLLFYSVGIGQISSEVPQNLSASRPQDRQFILSSKKLLLSDSGFYLCAWSLFRGQETQYFGPGTRLLVL.

This CDR3 is CAITGDDGYTF. For the CDR3, the DNA is TGTGCCATCACAGGGGATGATGGCTACACCTTC. This chain connects TRBV10-3 to TRBJ1-2; D is perhaps TRBD1 (6 bases). The length of the CDR3 is 11 residues. Germline V gives CDR1 ENHRY, CDR2 SYGVKD. Trimming took off 7 bases at V and 6 bases at J, with 9 bases between the two ends.

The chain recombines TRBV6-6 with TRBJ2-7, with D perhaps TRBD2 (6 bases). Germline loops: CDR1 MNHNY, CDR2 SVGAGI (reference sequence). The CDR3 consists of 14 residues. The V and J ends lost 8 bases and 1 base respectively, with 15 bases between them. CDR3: CASRQGGSSYEQYF. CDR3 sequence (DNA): TGTGCCAGCCGCCAGGGAGGCAGTTCCTACGAGCAGTACTTC.

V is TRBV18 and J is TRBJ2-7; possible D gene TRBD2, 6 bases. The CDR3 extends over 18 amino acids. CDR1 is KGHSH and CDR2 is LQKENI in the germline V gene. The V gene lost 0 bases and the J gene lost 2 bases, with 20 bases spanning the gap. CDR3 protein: CASSPPLIAAFPAYEQYF. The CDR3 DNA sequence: TGTGCCAGCTCACCACCCTTGATAGCGGCTTTCCCAGCCTACGAGCAGTACTTC.

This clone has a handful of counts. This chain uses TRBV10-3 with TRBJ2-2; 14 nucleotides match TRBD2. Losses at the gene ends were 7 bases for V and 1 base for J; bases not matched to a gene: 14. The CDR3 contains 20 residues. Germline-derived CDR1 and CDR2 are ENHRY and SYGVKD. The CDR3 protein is CAINPSPGLAGVGNTGELFF. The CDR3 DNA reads TGTGCCATCAACCCTTCTCCGGGACTAGCGGGAGTCGGGAACACCGGGGAGCTGTTTTTT.

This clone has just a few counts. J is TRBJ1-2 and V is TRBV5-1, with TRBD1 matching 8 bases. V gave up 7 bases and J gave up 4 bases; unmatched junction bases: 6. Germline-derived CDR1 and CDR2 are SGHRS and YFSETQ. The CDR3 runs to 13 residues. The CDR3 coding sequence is TGCGCCAGCCAAGACAGGGGCACCTATGGCTACACCTTC. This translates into CASQDRGTYGYTF.

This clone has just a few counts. DNA of the CDR3: TGTGCCAGCTCACCCCTTCGCCCCCCGGAGGGTCACTATGGCTACACCTTC. This codes for CASSPLRPPEGHYGYTF. The V and J genes are TRBV18 and TRBJ1-2; no clear D. Trimming stripped 3 bases from V and 3 bases from J, with 20 bases between. CDR3 size: 17 residues. Germline loops: CDR1 KGHSH, CDR2 LQKENI.

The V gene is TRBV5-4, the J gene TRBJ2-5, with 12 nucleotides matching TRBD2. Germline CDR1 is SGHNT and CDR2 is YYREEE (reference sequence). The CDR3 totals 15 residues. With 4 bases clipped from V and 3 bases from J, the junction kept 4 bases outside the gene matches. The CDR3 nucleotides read TGTGCCAGCAGCAGAGGACTAGCGGGAAAAGAGACCCAGTACTTC. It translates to CASSRGLAGKETQYF.

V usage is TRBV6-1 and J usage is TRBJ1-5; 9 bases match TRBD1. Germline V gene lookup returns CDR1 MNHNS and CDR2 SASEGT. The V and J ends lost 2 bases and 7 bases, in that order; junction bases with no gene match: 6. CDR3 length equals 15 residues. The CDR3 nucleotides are TGTGCCAGCAGTGAAACGGGACAGGGCATACAGCCCCAGCATTTT. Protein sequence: CASSETGQGIQPQHF.

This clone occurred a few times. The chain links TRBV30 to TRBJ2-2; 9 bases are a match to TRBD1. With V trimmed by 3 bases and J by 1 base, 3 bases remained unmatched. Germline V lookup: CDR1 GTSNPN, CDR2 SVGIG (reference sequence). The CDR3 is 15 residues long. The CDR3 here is CAWSPGQGNTGELFF. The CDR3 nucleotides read TGTGCCTGGAGCCCGGGACAGGGGAACACCGGGGAGCTGTTTTTT.

The chain's CDR3 is CASSPGGVAADTQYF. The CDR3 DNA reads TGTGCCAGCAGCCCAGGGGGCGTGGCGGCAGATACGCAGTATTTT. V usage is TRBV9 and J usage is TRBJ2-3; 8 positions agree with TRBD1. The CDR3 loop spans 15 amino acids. The germline V gene has CDR1 SGDLS and CDR2 YYNGEE. V gave up 4 bases and J gave up 4 bases; unmatched junction bases: 8. Full variable domain (remainder filled in from reference TRBV9 and TRBJ2-3): DSGVTQTPKHLITATGQRVTLRCSPRSGDLSVYWYQQSLDQGLQFLIQYYNGEERAKGNILERFSAQQFPDLHSELNLSSLELGDSALYFCASSPGGVAADTQYFGPGTRLTVL.

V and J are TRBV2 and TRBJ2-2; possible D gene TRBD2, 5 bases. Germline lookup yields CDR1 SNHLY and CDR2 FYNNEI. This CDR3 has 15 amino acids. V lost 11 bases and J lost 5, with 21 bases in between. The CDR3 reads CAGRPWPRGTGELFF. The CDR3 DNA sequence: TGTGCCGGACGGCCCTGGCCCCGGGGAACCGGGGAGCTGTTTTTT.

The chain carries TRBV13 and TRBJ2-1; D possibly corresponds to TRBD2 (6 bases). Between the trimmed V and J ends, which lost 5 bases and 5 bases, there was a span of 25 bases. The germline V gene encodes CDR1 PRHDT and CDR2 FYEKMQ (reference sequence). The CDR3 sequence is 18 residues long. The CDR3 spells CASSPSGLFGSRDNEQFF. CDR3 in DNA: TGTGCCAGCAGCCCCTCAGGTCTTTTCGGGAGTCGGGACAATGAGCAGTTCTTC.

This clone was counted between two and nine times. The chain's CDR3 is CASRGQGVYEQYF. CDR3 sequence (DNA): TGTGCCAGCAGGGGACAGGGAGTCTACGAGCAGTACTTC. This chain uses TRBV6-5 with TRBJ2-7; 9 bases fit TRBD1. There are 13 residues in the CDR3. The germline gives CDR1 MNHEY, CDR2 SVGAGI. V was pared by 6 bases and J by 3 bases, with 3 bases of the junction left unmatched.

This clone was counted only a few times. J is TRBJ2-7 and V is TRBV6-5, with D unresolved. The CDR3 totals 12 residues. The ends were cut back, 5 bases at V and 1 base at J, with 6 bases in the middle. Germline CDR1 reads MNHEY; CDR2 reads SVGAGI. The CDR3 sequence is CASSTVSYEQYF. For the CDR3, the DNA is TGTGCCAGCAGTACAGTTTCCTACGAGCAGTACTTC.

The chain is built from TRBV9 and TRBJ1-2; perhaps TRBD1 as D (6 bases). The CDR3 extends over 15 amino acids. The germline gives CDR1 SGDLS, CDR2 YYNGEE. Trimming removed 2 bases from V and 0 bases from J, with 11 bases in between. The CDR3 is CASSVGDISNYGYTF. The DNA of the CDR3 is TGTGCCAGCAGCGTGGGGGACATCTCTAACTATGGCTACACCTTC. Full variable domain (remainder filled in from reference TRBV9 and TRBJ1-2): DSGVTQTPKHLITATGQRVTLRCSPRSGDLSVYWYQQSLDQGLQFLIQYYNGEERAKGNILERFSAQQFPDLHSELNLSSLELGDSALYFCASSVGDISNYGYTFGSGTRLTVV.